These 14 T cell receptor beta chains originate from one sample sequenced in a study of blood T cell repertoires in COVID-19 (TCRdb year 2020). Libraries came from the immunoSEQ multiplex PCR assay. This is the immuneACCESS table as TCRdb keeps it, with only in-frame sequences that have V and J called. A part of the clones is gone; compared with another copy, unresolved V genes explain less than half, and the rest is unexplained. Present in this sample are tens of thousands of clones, over 75% of which were seen just once. The top ten constitute approximately 7% of the sample. Sequences were obtained from peripheral blood. The receptors here all came from a man aged 50 to 60 with active COVID-19.

V and J are TRBV9 and TRBJ2-5; maybe TRBD1 (6 bases). The CDR3 is 16 residues long. The V and J ends lost 1 base and 1 base respectively, with 14 bases between them. Germline V lookup: CDR1 SGDLS, CDR2 YYNGEE. The chain's CDR3 is CASSVNTGSFQETQYF. Written as DNA, the CDR3 is TGTGCCAGCAGCGTAAATACAGGGTCTTTCCAAGAGACCCAGTACTTC.

The chain combines TRBV19 with TRBJ1-6; D remains ambiguous. V lost 2 bases to trimming and J lost 7 bases, with 6 bases between them. The CDR3 runs to 13 residues. Germline CDR1 reads LNHDA; CDR2 reads SQIVND (reference sequence). CDR3 amino acids: CASSIQANSPLHF. CDR3 nucleotide sequence: TGTGCCAGTAGTATACAGGCCAATTCACCCCTCCACTTT. Full variable domain (rest looked up from reference TRBV19 and TRBJ1-6): DGGITQSPKYLFRKEGQNVTLSCEQNLNHDAMYWYRQDPGQGLRLIYYSQIVNDFQKGDIAEGYSVSREKKESFPLTVTSAQKNPTAFYLCASSIQANSPLHFGNGTRLTVT.

The CDR3 loop reads CASSFDRGGGEQYF. The CDR3 coding sequence is TGCGCCAGCAGCTTTGACAGGGGAGGGGGCGAGCAGTACTTC. This chain links TRBV5-1 with TRBJ2-7; tentative D call: TRBD1 (8 bases). Looked up from germline, CDR1 is SGHRS and CDR2 is YFSETQ. Between the trimmed V and J ends, which lost 2 bases and 6 bases, there was a span of 15 bases. CDR3 length: 14 residues.

The chain recombines TRBV28 with TRBJ1-1; D remains ambiguous. Trimming removed 5 bases from V and 0 bases from J, with 13 bases in between. The germline V gene has CDR1 MDHEN and CDR2 SYDVKM. The length of the CDR3 is 15 residues. CDR3 protein: CASSKTGRMNTEAFF. The CDR3 DNA follows: TGTGCCAGCAGTAAGACGGGGAGAATGAACACTGAAGCTTTCTTT.

The chain recombines TRBV6-1 with TRBJ2-3; D is ambiguous. V was trimmed by 1 base and J by 2 bases, leaving 13 bases between them. The CDR3 runs to 16 residues. Germline CDR1 is MNHNS and CDR2 is SASEGT. As DNA, the CDR3 is TGTGCCAGCAGTGAAGGGGCATTACCTTCCACAGATACGCAGTATTTT. It is translated as CASSEGALPSTDTQYF.

The CDR3 region has the DNA TGTGCCAGCTCACCACCAGCGGGGGCGGACACTGAAGCTTTCTTT. Amino acid sequence: CASSPPAGADTEAFF. V is TRBV18 and J is TRBJ1-1; D may be TRBD1 (6 bases). Trimming cost V 0 bases and J 3 bases, with 11 bases left between them. The CDR3 has 15 amino acids. Germline values: CDR1 KGHSH, CDR2 LQKENI.

The table lists this clone with a count of one. V and J are TRBV20-1 and TRBJ2-7, with D possibly being TRBD2 (6 bases). This CDR3 is 11 amino acids long. V was pared by 7 bases and J by 4 bases, with 11 bases between. Germline V gene lookup returns CDR1 DFQATT and CDR2 SNEGSKA (reference sequence). The CDR3 loop reads CSVPSGYEQYF. The DNA of the CDR3 is TGCAGTGTTCCGAGCGGGTACGAGCAGTACTTC.

J is TRBJ2-1 and V is TRBV18; TRBD2 agrees at 9 bases. J was trimmed by 5 bases and V by 2 bases; bases with no gene match: 7. This CDR3 is built from 16 residues. The germline V gene encodes CDR1 KGHSH and CDR2 LQKENI. CDR3 in DNA: TGTGCCAGCTCACCATTAAGCGGGGGGAATGACAATGAGCAGTTCTTC. Its protein product is CASSPLSGGNDNEQFF.

The V and J genes are TRBV6-6 and TRBJ1-2; 8 bases map to TRBD1. The J segment lost 0 bases and the V segment lost 7 bases, leaving 7 bases of the junction unmatched. The V gene's germline CDR1 is MNHNY and CDR2 SVGAGI (reference sequence). The CDR3 covers 15 residues. The CDR3 reads CASMDRVASNYGYTF. In nucleotides, the CDR3 is TGTGCCAGCATGGACAGGGTTGCTTCTAACTATGGCTACACCTTC.

The V call is TRBV29-1, the J call TRBJ2-3, with 10 bases lining up with TRBD2. V was pared by 7 bases and J by 4 bases, with 11 bases of the junction left unmatched. Germline assignment: CDR1 SQVTM and CDR2 ANQGSEA. The CDR3 loop spans 15 amino acids. CDR3 coding DNA: TGCAGCGCTCAGCCTCTAGCGGGAGTGGCAGATACGCAGTATTTT. This translates into CSAQPLAGVADTQYF.

The chain recombines TRBV6-2 or TRBV6-3 with TRBJ2-5; 9 nucleotides agree with TRBD2. Trimming removed 0 bases from V and 4 bases from J; junction bases left unmatched: 3. CDR1 and CDR2 from the germline V gene are MNHEY and SVGEGT. This CDR3 region has 15 residues. The CDR3 coding sequence is TGTGCCAGCAGTTACTCGGGCGGGGGGGCAGAGACCCAGTACTTC. Encoded protein: CASSYSGGGAETQYF.

J is TRBJ1-6 and V is TRBV5-1; 10 nucleotides line up with TRBD1. This CDR3 spans 15 amino acids. CDR1 and CDR2 (germline): SGHRS, YFSETQ. Trimming removed 0 bases from V and 7 bases from J; junction bases left unmatched: 1. DNA for the CDR3: TGCGCCAGCAGCTTGGGGGACAGGGGAAATTCACCCCTCCACTTT. It codes for CASSLGDRGNSPLHF.

This clone has just one count. The chain combines TRBV5-1 with TRBJ1-1, with D possibly matching TRBD1 (5 bases). In germline, CDR1 is SGHRS, CDR2 YFSETQ. V was pared by 3 bases and J by 2 bases, with 14 bases between. The CDR3 has 15 residues. The CDR3 sequence: CASSYTGAANTEAFF. CDR3 bases: TGCGCCAGCAGCTACACAGGAGCAGCAAACACTGAAGCTTTCTTT.

The table lists this clone with a count of one. The rearrangement uses TRBV11-3 and TRBJ2-1, with TRBD1 matching over 10 bases. The germline gives CDR1 SGHNT, CDR2 YENEEA. The CDR3 has 16 residues. With V trimmed by 0 bases and J by 4 bases, 3 bases remained unmatched. The CDR3 region has the DNA TGTGCCAGCAGCTTAGAGGGACAGGGGACGTACAATGAGCAGTTCTTC. Translating it yields CASSLEGQGTYNEQFF.